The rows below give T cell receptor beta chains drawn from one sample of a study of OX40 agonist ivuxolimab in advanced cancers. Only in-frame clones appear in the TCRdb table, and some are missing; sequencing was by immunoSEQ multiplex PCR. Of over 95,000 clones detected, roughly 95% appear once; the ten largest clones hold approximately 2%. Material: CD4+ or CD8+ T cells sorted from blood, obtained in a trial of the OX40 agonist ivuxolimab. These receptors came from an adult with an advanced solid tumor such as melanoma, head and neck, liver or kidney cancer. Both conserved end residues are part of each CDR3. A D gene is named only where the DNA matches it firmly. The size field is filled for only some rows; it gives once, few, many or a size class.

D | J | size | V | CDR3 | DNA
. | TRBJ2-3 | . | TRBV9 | CASSVGGLVGQPPGDTQYF | TGTGCCAGCAGCGTAGGAGGCCTAGTTGGACAGCCCCCGGGAGATACGCAGTATTTT
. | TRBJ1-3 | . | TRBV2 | CAILTVSGNTIYF | TGTGCCATACTGACGGTCTCTGGAAACACCATATATTTT
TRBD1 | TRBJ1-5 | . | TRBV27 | CASSIGTGGQPQHF | TGTGCCAGCAGTATTGGGACAGGGGGCCAGCCCCAGCATTTT
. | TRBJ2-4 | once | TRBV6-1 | CASSDLGGANIQYF | TGTGCCAGCAGTGATTTGGGGGGCGCGAACATTCAGTACTTC
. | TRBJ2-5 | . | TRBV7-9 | CASSLATHSDQRRETQYF | TGTGCCAGCAGCTTAGCTACTCACTCGGACCAAAGGAGGGAGACCCAGTACTTC
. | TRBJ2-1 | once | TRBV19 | CASSIGVGGYEQFF | TGTGCCAGTAGTATAGGGGTCGGGGGCTATGAGCAGTTCTTC
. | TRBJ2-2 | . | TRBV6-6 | CASSYSFPNTGELFF | TGTGCCAGCAGTTACTCCTTCCCGAACACCGGGGAGCTGTTTTTT
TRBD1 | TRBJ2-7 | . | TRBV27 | CASSLTGAIYEQYF | TGTGCCAGCAGTTTAACAGGGGCCATTTACGAGCAGTACTTC
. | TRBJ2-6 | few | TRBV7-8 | CASSLDHVLTF | TGTGCCAGCAGCTTAGACCACGTCCTGACTTTC
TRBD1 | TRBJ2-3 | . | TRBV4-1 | CASSPRTGGVTDTQYF | TGCGCCAGCAGCCCTCGGACAGGGGGGGTCACAGATACGCAGTATTTT
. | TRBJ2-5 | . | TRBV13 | CASSLRGTPQETQYF | TGTGCCAGCAGTCTCAGGGGTACTCCACAAGAGACCCAGTACTTC
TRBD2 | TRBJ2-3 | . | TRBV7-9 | CASSLSGVHPDTQYF | TGTGCCAGCAGCTTGAGCGGGGTTCATCCGGATACGCAGTATTTT
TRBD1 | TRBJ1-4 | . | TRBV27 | CASSSKQGARDEKLFF | TGTGCCAGCAGTTCTAAACAGGGGGCGCGGGATGAAAAACTGTTTTTT
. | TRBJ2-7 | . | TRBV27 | CASSPNRAYEQYF | TGTGCCAGCAGCCCTAACCGGGCCTACGAGCAGTACTTC
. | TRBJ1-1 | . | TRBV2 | CASSEQGRTEAFF | TGTGCCAGCAGTGAACAGGGACGGACTGAAGCTTTCTTT
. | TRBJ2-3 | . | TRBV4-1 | CASSPERGTDTQYF | TGCGCCAGCAGCCCGGAGAGGGGCACAGATACGCAGTATTTT